This T cell receptor beta chain comes out of a study of blood T cell repertoires in COVID-19. Study in general: The United States, Italy and Spain supplied acute and convalescent COVID-19 samples.

In the authors' workflow: Amplification of reference gene primers was used by the study to estimate nucleated cell counts. TCRdb's copy holds only in-frame clones and misses some; the assay was immunoSEQ multiplex PCR. The D gene and trimming were derived from the DNA, and the V and J assignments and clone size from that table. The sample has around 270,000 clones, 84% seen once. The sequencing sample was made of peripheral blood. The sequence came from a woman aged 35 to 49 who had recovered from COVID-19.

CDR3: CASSLAPQGEAGYTF. The CDR3 region has the DNA TGCGCCAGCAGCTTGGCCCCTCAGGGGGAAGCGGGCTACACCTTC. The chain links TRBV5-1 to TRBJ1-2, with TRBD1 identical over 7 bases. CDR3 length: 15 amino acids. Germline values: CDR1 SGHRS, CDR2 YFSETQ. V gave up 0 bases and J gave up 8 bases; unmatched junction bases: 10.